This T cell receptor (beta chain) stems from a study of cytomegalovirus exposure and HLA in healthy donors. Across the study: Inside one of the first data releases sat about 85 million unique TCRs taken from HLA-typed donors. Findings and caveats of the study: The authors later found TCR association rates varying by HLA locus, with DRB1 most and HLA-C fewest. Despite most TCR sequences being rare, some public TCRs occurred in many donors. CMV serostatus was the sole immune exposure information available.

Researchers ran the PCR with 60 Vbeta and 13 Jbeta primers. Using immunoSEQ multiplex PCR, the repertoire was profiled, and TCRdb retains in-frame clones only, with some absent. The sample shows around 200,000 clones, about 81% of them seen only once. Remarks on this clone: The antigen is not known.

CDR3 length: 14 amino acids. V was shortened by 3 bases and J by 1 base, with 9 bases between the two germline ends. Germline values: CDR1 SGHRS, CDR2 YFSETQ. This sequence was found in a young man in good health and CMV-seropositive. Sequencing was carried out using PBMCs. V is TRBV5-1 and J is TRBJ2-3, with no clear D. The CDR3 here is CASSYLAGTDTQYF. CDR3 nucleotides: TGCGCCAGCAGCTACCTTGCGGGCACAGATACGCAGTATTTT.